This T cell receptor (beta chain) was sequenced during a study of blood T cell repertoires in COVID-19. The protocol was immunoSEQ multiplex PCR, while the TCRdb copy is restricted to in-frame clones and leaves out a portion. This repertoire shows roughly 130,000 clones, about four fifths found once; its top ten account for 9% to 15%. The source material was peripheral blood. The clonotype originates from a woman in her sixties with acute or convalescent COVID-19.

CDR3 amino acids: CASSVDRGVLGTEAFF. Here the CDR3 DNA reads TGTGCCAGCAGCGTGGACAGGGGGGTATTAGGGACTGAAGCTTTCTTT. The chain carries TRBV5-4 and TRBJ1-1, with 10 bases matching TRBD1. Germline V gene sequence: CDR1 SGHNT, CDR2 YYREEE (reference sequence). J gave up 5 bases and V 4 bases, and 11 bases lay outside the gene matches. The CDR3 consists of 16 residues.